This T cell receptor beta chain comes out of a study of T cell changes during pregnancy in multiple sclerosis. Measured with immunoSEQ multiplex PCR; TCRdb has only the in-frame clones, and not every one. The table includes some 45,000 clones, nearly 90% detected once. The germline gives CDR1 SNHLY, CDR2 FYNNEI. The CDR3 is 13 residues long. With V trimmed by 8 bases and J by 3 bases, 7 bases remained unmatched. Sequenced material: CD4+ T cells from peripheral blood mononuclear cells, taken after pregnancy. The chain employs TRBV2 and TRBJ2-7; the match to TRBD1 covers 7 bases. The receptor comes from a female donor with multiple sclerosis, enrolled in a pregnancy study. CDR3 DNA sequence: TGTGCCAGCGGACAGGATCGTTTCTACGAGCAGTACTTC. Protein sequence: CASGQDRFYEQYF.